These T cell receptor beta chains were read from a single sample in a study of blood T cell repertoires in COVID-19. Assay: immunoSEQ multiplex PCR; the TCRdb copy retains only in-frame clones and omits some. The repertoire includes around 150,000 clones, roughly 80% of them detected once, and approximately 8% sits in the top ten. The source material was peripheral blood. The receptors derive from a man in his 60s with acute or convalescent COVID-19. Each CDR3 is given with its conserved first and last residue. The order of the fields is J gene, CDR3 length, clone size, D gene, V gene, CDR3 protein, CDR3 DNA. D genes are given only for firm matches. Rows give clone size only sometimes, using once, few, many, or a class for an expanded clone.

J: TRBJ2-3
length: 15
size: .
D: .
V: TRBV29-1
CDR3: CSNLGGSGGTDTQYF
DNA: TGCAGCAACCTCGGGGGTAGCGGAGGCACAGATACGCAGTATTTT

J: TRBJ1-1
length: 10
size: .
D: TRBD1
V: TRBV29-1
CDR3: CSGTVNEAFF
DNA: TGCAGTGGGACAGTAAATGAAGCTTTCTTT

J: TRBJ2-2
length: 15
size: .
D: TRBD2
V: TRBV6-5
CDR3: CASTVTSGGTGELFF
DNA: TGTGCCAGCACCGTGACTAGCGGGGGCACCGGGGAGCTGTTTTTT

J: TRBJ2-1
length: 15
size: .
D: TRBD1
V: TRBV9
CDR3: CASSGRDRGYNEQFF
DNA: TGTGCCAGCAGCGGCCGGGACAGGGGGTATAATGAGCAGTTCTTC

J: TRBJ2-7
length: 13
size: .
D: .
V: TRBV5-1
CDR3: CASSLDSTYEQYF
DNA: TGCGCCAGCAGCTTGGACAGTACCTACGAGCAGTACTTC

J: TRBJ2-5
length: 11
size: .
D: .
V: TRBV5-1
CDR3: CASSLSETQYF
DNA: TGCGCCAGCAGCTTGTCGGAGACCCAGTACTTC

J: TRBJ2-1
length: 14
size: .
D: .
V: TRBV6-4
CDR3: CASSDSGDSNEQFF
DNA: TGTGCCAGCAGTGACTCCGGGGATAGCAATGAGCAGTTCTTC

J: TRBJ2-3
length: 14
size: .
D: .
V: TRBV29-1
CDR3: CSVEWTGNTDTQYF
DNA: TGCAGCGTTGAGTGGACGGGGAACACAGATACGCAGTATTTT

J: TRBJ2-1
length: 14
size: .
D: .
V: TRBV11-2
CDR3: CASSPSPSYNEQFF
DNA: TGTGCCAGCAGCCCAAGCCCTTCCTACAATGAGCAGTTCTTC

J: TRBJ1-1
length: 14
size: .
D: .
V: TRBV15
CDR3: CATSRDLGAGEAFF
DNA: TGTGCCACCAGCAGAGATCTAGGGGCCGGTGAAGCTTTCTTT

J: TRBJ2-1
length: 15
size: .
D: TRBD2
V: TRBV11-3
CDR3: CASSFSGGPYNEQFF
DNA: TGTGCCAGCAGCTTTAGCGGGGGACCTTACAATGAGCAGTTCTTC

J: TRBJ1-2
length: 15
size: .
D: TRBD1
V: TRBV19
CDR3: CASSFGTGGRYGYTF
DNA: TGTGCCAGTAGTTTCGGGACAGGGGGAAGATATGGCTACACCTTC

J: TRBJ2-2
length: 17
size: few
D: .
V: TRBV12-5
CDR3: CASGLVLLRDNTGELFF
DNA: TGTGCTAGTGGTTTGGTCCTCTTGAGGGATAACACCGGGGAGCTGTTTTTT

J: TRBJ2-7
length: 12
size: few
D: TRBD2
V: TRBV29-1
CDR3: CSAFDGGEEQYF
DNA: TGCAGCGCCTTTGACGGGGGGGAGGAGCAGTACTTC

J: TRBJ1-4
length: 14
size: .
D: .
V: TRBV5-8
CDR3: CASSPGLFSGKLFF
DNA: TGTGCCAGCAGCCCGGGACTATTCTCTGGGAAACTGTTTTTT

J: TRBJ2-1
length: 16
size: .
D: TRBD1
V: TRBV15
CDR3: CATSREGQGTYNEQFF
DNA: TGTGCCACCAGCAGGGAAGGACAGGGAACCTACAATGAGCAGTTCTTC

J: TRBJ2-7
length: 18
size: once
D: .
V: TRBV12-5
CDR3: CASGLAPSVGGWFYEQYF
DNA: TGTGCTAGTGGTTTGGCCCCATCTGTAGGGGGTTGGTTCTACGAGCAGTACTTC

J: TRBJ2-7
length: 14
size: .
D: TRBD1
V: TRBV19
CDR3: CASSAPDRGHEQYF
DNA: TGTGCCAGTAGTGCCCCGGACAGGGGTCACGAGCAGTACTTC